The 27 T cell receptor beta chains below were found in one sample sequenced in a study of T cell responses to AZD1222 COVID-19 vaccine. Profiling relied on immunoSEQ multiplex PCR, and the TCRdb table lists in-frame clones only, not all of them. The sample consists of 70,000 to 95,000 clones, 70% to 90% of them appearing once. Source: peripheral blood, taken 28 days after the second AZD1222 dose. All receptors derive from an adult who received the AZD1222 COVID-19 vaccine.

The chain employs TRBV4-1 and TRBJ1-2; TRBD1 matches 7 bases. With V trimmed by 5 bases and J by 2 bases, 5 bases remained unmatched. From germline, CDR1 is MGHRA and CDR2 YSYEKL. The CDR3 has 14 amino acids. The CDR3 region is CASSARTGNYGYTF. For the CDR3, the DNA is TGCGCCAGCAGCGCTCGGACAGGAAACTATGGCTACACCTTC.

The rearrangement uses TRBV13 and TRBJ1-6; D ambiguous. Trimming removed 5 bases at V and 8 bases at J, with 10 bases between. Per the germline V gene, CDR1 is PRHDT and CDR2 is FYEKMQ (reference sequence). The CDR3 covers 13 residues. CDR3 amino acids: CASSTHTDSPLHF. The CDR3 nucleotides are TGTGCCAGCAGCACACATACAGATTCACCCCTCCACTTT.

This clone has a single count. The rearrangement joins TRBV27 to TRBJ1-5, with 8 bases aligning to TRBD1. With 6 bases clipped from V and 5 bases from J, the junction kept 3 bases outside the gene matches. The germline gives CDR1 MNHEY, CDR2 SMNVEV (reference sequence). The CDR3 runs 13 residues. In DNA form, the CDR3 reads TGTGCCAGCAGCCAGGACAGGGATCAGCCCCAGCATTTT. Translation: CASSQDRDQPQHF.

The V call is TRBV5-4, the J call TRBJ2-7, with D possibly being TRBD1 (6 bases). CDR3 length: 15 amino acids. V gave up 0 bases and J gave up 0 bases, with 10 bases separating them. Germline-derived CDR1 and CDR2 are SGHNT and YYREEE (reference sequence). CDR3 in amino acids: CASSLAGTSSYEQYF. The CDR3 DNA follows: TGTGCCAGCAGCTTGGCGGGGACAAGCTCCTACGAGCAGTACTTC.

The genes are TRBV5-4 and TRBJ2-7; D gene unclear. The CDR3 spans 13 residues. V was cut by 2 bases and J by 0 bases, with 6 bases left in between. CDR1 SGHNT and CDR2 YYREEE come from the germline V gene (reference sequence). The CDR3 DNA is TGTGCCAGCAGCTTACAGAGCTCCTACGAGCAGTACTTC. Amino acids: CASSLQSSYEQYF.

The chain is built from TRBV18 and TRBJ1-4, with D possibly matching TRBD1 (6 bases). Germline CDR1 and CDR2: KGHSH and LQKENI. This CDR3 comprises 17 residues. V lost 1 base and J 10 bases, leaving 22 bases between the germline ends. The CDR3 spells CASSPRVSTGKVGKLFF. CDR3 sequence (DNA): TGTGCCAGCTCACCACGCGTTTCAACAGGGAAAGTCGGAAAACTGTTTTTT.

The J gene is TRBJ2-1, the V gene TRBV24-1; the D gene is possibly TRBD2 (6 bases). The CDR3 has 14 amino acids. Trimming left V 4 bases short and J 6 bases short, with 12 bases between. Germline V gives CDR1 KGHDR, CDR2 SFDVKD. Written as DNA, the CDR3 is TGTGCCACCAGTGACCAGGGACTCGGCAATGAGCAGTTCTTC. It specifies CATSDQGLGNEQFF.

The genes are TRBV5-8 and TRBJ2-6; no clear D. The CDR3 spans 14 residues. Germline values: CDR1 SGHTS, CDR2 YDEGEE. V was shortened by 2 bases and J by 0 bases, with 3 bases between the two germline ends. DNA of the CDR3: TGTGCCAGCAGCTTTACCTCTGGGGCCAACGTCCTGACTTTC. This gives the protein CASSFTSGANVLTF.

The count of this clone is one. The chain recombines TRBV7-8 with TRBJ1-5, with D perhaps matching TRBD1 (5 bases). Germline assignment: CDR1 SGHVS and CDR2 FQNEAQ. Trimming took 5 bases from V and 7 from J, leaving 21 bases between them. There are 16 residues in the CDR3. DNA of the CDR3: TGTGCCAGCAGCCCGCTTTCTGGTCAGGGAGGACAGCCCCAGCATTTT. Its protein is CASSPLSGQGGQPQHF.

The V gene is TRBV5-6, the J gene TRBJ1-1; D remains ambiguous. Deletions cut 4 bases from V and 5 bases from J, with 9 bases between. This CDR3 region has 12 residues. Germline V gene data show CDR1 as SGHDT and CDR2 as YYEEEE. CDR3 loop: CASSQGGTEAFF. DNA for the CDR3: TGTGCCAGCAGCCAAGGTGGGACTGAAGCTTTCTTT.

V gene TRBV4-2 combines with J gene TRBJ1-3; D is unclear. Trimming left V 1 base short and J 2 bases short, with 12 bases between. The CDR3 runs to 16 residues. CDR1 and CDR2 (germline): LGHNA, YNFKEQ. CDR3 in DNA: TGTGCCAGCAGCCAAGCCCCCGAGGGCCCTGGAAACACCATATATTTT. This codes for CASSQAPEGPGNTIYF.

This clone was seen a handful of times. The chain combines TRBV7-9 with TRBJ2-7; D perhaps matches TRBD1 (6 bases). Between the trimmed V and J ends, which lost 5 bases and 6 bases, there was a span of 23 bases. The germline gives CDR1 SEHNR, CDR2 FQNEAQ (reference sequence). This CDR3 has 16 amino acids. The CDR3 region is CASSPVVAGARREQYF. In DNA form, the CDR3 reads TGTGCCAGCAGCCCGGTTGTGGCAGGGGCTAGGCGCGAGCAGTACTTC.

The V and J genes are TRBV29-1 and TRBJ1-4; 10 bases line up with TRBD1. CDR3 size: 13 residues. Trimming took 6 bases from V and 8 from J; bases not matched to a gene: 6. Germline V gene lookup returns CDR1 SQVTM and CDR2 ANQGSEA. The CDR3 region is CSVTGTGDEKLFF. The CDR3 region has the DNA TGCAGCGTCACCGGGACAGGGGACGAAAAACTGTTTTTT. The entire variable domain, with the rest obtained from reference TRBV29-1 and TRBJ1-4, is as follows: SAVISQKPSRDICQRGTSLTIQCQVDSQVTMMFWYRQQPGQSLTLIATANQGSEATYESGFVIDKFPISRPNLTFSTLTVSNMSPEDSSIYLCSVTGTGDEKLFFGSGTQLSVL.

This chain connects TRBV28 to TRBJ1-5; maybe TRBD1 (6 bases). The CDR3 length is 15 residues. V was trimmed by 4 bases and J by 6 bases, leaving 16 bases between them. Germline-derived CDR1 and CDR2 are MDHEN and SYDVKM. CDR3 in DNA: TGTGCCAGCAGTTCTCAGGGGACGCCGGGTCAGCCCCAGCATTTT. Translating gives CASSSQGTPGQPQHF.

This chain joins TRBV5-1 and TRBJ2-5; 8 nucleotides match TRBD1. The V gene's germline CDR1 is SGHRS and CDR2 YFSETQ. The CDR3 loop spans 13 amino acids. V was clipped by 2 bases and J by 3 bases; unmatched bases: 0. CDR3 sequence (DNA): TGCGCCAGCAGCTTACAGGGGGAAGAGACCCAGTACTTC. It yields the protein CASSLQGEETQYF.

The chain couples TRBV6-5 to TRBJ1-6, with 7 bases identical to TRBD1. CDR1 MNHEY and CDR2 SVGAGI come from the germline V gene. J was trimmed by 7 bases and V by 7 bases; bases with no gene match: 10. The CDR3 has 15 residues. For the CDR3, the DNA is TGTGCCAGCAAACCTCCCGGACAGGCGAATTCACCCCTCCACTTT. This encodes CASKPPGQANSPLHF.

The rearrangement links TRBV7-8 to TRBJ1-2; D might be TRBD1 (5 bases). The CDR3 has 14 residues. Germline V lookup: CDR1 SGHVS, CDR2 FQNEAQ. With 8 bases removed from V and 1 base from J, the gap between germline ends came to 14 bases. Here the CDR3 reads CASSMDTRNYGYTF. CDR3 nucleotide sequence: TGTGCCAGCTCAATGGACACCCGTAACTATGGCTACACCTTC.

The rearrangement joins TRBV7-2 to TRBJ1-4, with D maybe TRBD1 (6 bases). Trimming shortened V by 5 bases and J by 0 bases, and 7 bases separated the two germline ends. In germline, CDR1 is SGHTA, CDR2 FQGNSA. This CDR3 has 14 residues. CDR3 DNA: TGTGCCAGCAGCCCAGGGGCAACTAATGAAAAACTGTTTTTT. This codes for CASSPGATNEKLFF.

This clone has a single count. The V call is TRBV29-1, the J call TRBJ2-2, with TRBD1 matching 11 bases. V lost 7 bases and J lost 5; bases outside the gene matches: 3. The CDR3 has 13 amino acids. Germline V gives CDR1 SQVTM, CDR2 ANQGSEA. The CDR3 protein is CSARDRGTGELFF. The DNA of the CDR3 is TGCAGCGCCCGGGACAGGGGGACCGGGGAGCTGTTTTTT.

The V and J genes are TRBV19 and TRBJ1-5; 7 bases agree with TRBD1. Trimming took 3 bases from V and 4 from J; bases not matched to a gene: 6. Germline V gene data show CDR1 as LNHDA and CDR2 as SQIVND (reference sequence). The CDR3 runs to 15 residues. The CDR3 nucleotides read TGTGCCAGTAGTATCCCCGACAGGGTAAATCAGCCCCAGCATTTT. It translates to CASSIPDRVNQPQHF.

The J gene is TRBJ2-1, the V gene TRBV11-2; D is unresolved. CDR3 size: 12 residues. The germline V and J ends were trimmed by 5 bases and 9 bases, with 11 bases remaining between them. Germline CDR1 reads SGHAT; CDR2 reads FQNNGV. CDR3 sequence (DNA): TGTGCCAGCAGCCCCGTTTTGATTGAGCAGTTCTTC. Amino acid sequence: CASSPVLIEQFF.

CDR3 sequence reads: CASSLRTSGGPIDTQYF. The CDR3 DNA sequence: TGTGCCAGCAGTCTCAGGACTAGCGGGGGACCTATAGATACGCAGTATTTT. This chain uses TRBV6-6 with TRBJ2-3; 13 bases are shared with TRBD2. V lost 5 bases to trimming and J lost 5 bases; unmatched junction nucleotides: 10. The CDR3 runs to 17 residues. Germline-derived CDR1 and CDR2 are MNHNY and SVGAGI (reference sequence).

The chain recombines TRBV28 with TRBJ1-4; 8 bases fit TRBD1. The length of the CDR3 is 13 residues. CDR1 MDHEN and CDR2 SYDVKM come from the germline V gene. V lost 10 bases, J lost 4 bases, and 5 bases stayed unmatched. Written as DNA, the CDR3 is TGTGCCACCATCGACAGGGGTAATGAAAAACTGTTTTTT. Its protein product is CATIDRGNEKLFF.

This chain links TRBV27 with TRBJ1-5; D perhaps matches TRBD1 (6 bases). Germline loops: CDR1 MNHEY, CDR2 SMNVEV (reference sequence). V was shortened by 8 bases and J by 4 bases, with 18 bases between the two germline ends. CDR3 length: 15 amino acids. CDR3 protein: CASARDTTKNQPQHF. The CDR3 nucleotides are TGTGCCAGCGCCCGGGACACGACCAAAAATCAGCCCCAGCATTTT.

The chain links TRBV15 to TRBJ2-7; tentatively, D is TRBD1 or TRBD2 (6 bases each). Trimming cost V 0 bases and J 6 bases, with 18 bases left between them. Germline CDR1 reads LNHNV; CDR2 reads YYDKDF (reference sequence). This CDR3 region has 16 residues. CDR3: CATSRDLRGGPIEQYF. The CDR3 DNA is TGTGCCACCAGCAGAGATCTGAGAGGGGGGCCCATCGAGCAGTACTTC.

V usage is TRBV2 and J usage is TRBJ2-1; D gene unclear. Germline V CDR1 and CDR2: SNHLY, FYNNEI. V was cut by 8 bases and J by 2 bases, with 13 bases left in between. The CDR3 extends over 14 amino acids. The CDR3 DNA reads TGTGCCAGCTTTAATAGTGCGCCCTACAATGAGCAGTTCTTC. Protein product: CASFNSAPYNEQFF.

This clone was observed a single time. The chain combines TRBV2 with TRBJ2-7; 9 nucleotides line up with TRBD1. Germline CDR1 is SNHLY and CDR2 is FYNNEI. The trim removed 6 bases at V and 3 bases at J, leaving 12 bases unmatched. The CDR3 covers 16 residues. The DNA for the CDR3 is TGTGCCAGCAGCGTGGGACAGGGACATTCCCACTACGAGCAGTACTTC. Translation: CASSVGQGHSHYEQYF.